The 5 T cell receptor beta chains below were found in one sample sequenced in a study of shared clonotypes between healthy human individuals. Only in-frame clones appear in the TCRdb table, and some are missing; sequencing was by immunoSEQ multiplex PCR. Of around 1.5 million clones listed, around 98% are singletons. Sequenced material: naive CD4+ T cells sorted from blood. Subset here: CD45RA+ positively selected. Receptors originate from a man aged 25-45 years in good health.

J is TRBJ2-2 and V is TRBV5-1, with D possibly TRBD2 on 5 matching bases. Germline loops: CDR1 SGHRS, CDR2 YFSETQ. V dropped 1 base and J dropped 4 bases, with 14 bases sitting between them. The CDR3 is made up of 16 amino acids. The CDR3 sequence is CASSLLPSGLTGELFF. The DNA for the CDR3 is TGCGCCAGCAGCTTGCTCCCCAGCGGACTCACCGGGGAGCTGTTTTTT.

V is TRBV4-2 and J is TRBJ2-3; 8 nucleotides align to TRBD2. The trim removed 7 bases at V and 0 bases at J, leaving 15 bases unmatched. This CDR3 comprises 18 residues. CDR1 is LGHNA, CDR2 YNFKEQ, per germline. CDR3 DNA sequence: TGTGCCAGCACCAACTTGGGTAGCGGGGTATCTAGCACAGATACGCAGTATTTT. Amino acid sequence: CASTNLGSGVSSTDTQYF.

The rearrangement links TRBV9 to TRBJ1-2; D is perhaps TRBD1 (6 bases). Trimming removed 3 bases at V and 3 bases at J, with 6 bases between. Germline V gene lookup returns CDR1 SGDLS and CDR2 YYNGEE. The length of the CDR3 is 12 residues. CDR3 loop: CASSGTDYGYTF. For the CDR3, the DNA is TGTGCCAGCAGCGGGACAGACTATGGCTACACCTTC.

The chain joins TRBV13 to TRBJ1-1; D is ambiguous. Germline CDR1 and CDR2: PRHDT and FYEKMQ (reference sequence). Trimming cost V 5 bases and J 7 bases, with 11 bases left between them. The CDR3 covers 12 residues. The CDR3 region has the DNA TGTGCCAGCAGCCAGAGATCCGATGAAGCTTTCTTT. The encoded protein is CASSQRSDEAFF.

The chain is built from TRBV7-3 and TRBJ1-1; D possibly corresponds to TRBD1 (6 bases). CDR3 length equals 15 residues. The V end lost 0 bases, the J end lost 1 base, and 9 bases lay between the germline ends. Germline assignment: CDR1 SGHTA and CDR2 FQGTGA. The CDR3 reads CASSLTGGPNTEAFF. The CDR3 DNA reads TGTGCCAGCAGCTTAACGGGGGGGCCGAACACTGAAGCTTTCTTT.